A selection of T cell receptor beta chains follows, all from one sample in a study of T cells in Graves' hyperthyroidism and ophthalmopathy. TCRdb re-derived calls from the multiplex PCR reads in MiXCR, one entry per CDR3 protein. The sample carries more than 300,000 distinct CDR3 sequences, approximately 15% recorded once. Sample: blood. The receptors shown here come from a woman in her 30s with Graves' hyperthyroidism. Each CDR3 is given with its conserved first and last residue. D genes are given only for firm matches. Some rows have no size entry. The others give once, few or many, or a class for an expanded clone.

DNA	CDR3	D	size	J	V
TGTGCCAGCAGCTTCCGACAGAAACCATACGAGCAGTACTTC	CASSFRQKPYEQYF	NA	few	TRBJ2-7	TRBV7-2
TGTGCCACCAGTGAGACAGGGGGGAACACTGAAGCTTTCTTT	CATSETGGNTEAFF	TRBD1	many	TRBJ1-1	TRBV24-1
TGTGCCAGCAGCAGGGACGGGGGGTTCAGCTCCTACGAGCAGTACTTC	CASSRDGGFSSYEQYF	TRBD2	NA	TRBJ2-7	TRBV7-2
TGCAGTGCGGGAGTTGATACGCAGTATTTT	CSAGVDTQYF	NA	many	TRBJ2-3	TRBV20-1
TGTGCCAGTAGTATCTTAGGGGCTAACACCGGGGAGCTGTTTTTT	CASSILGANTGELFF	NA	NA	TRBJ2-2	TRBV19
TGTGCCACCAGTGATCTCGGACAGGGGGGATACACCGGGGAGCTGTTTTTT	CATSDLGQGGYTGELFF	TRBD1	many	TRBJ2-2	TRBV24-1
TGTGCCAGTAGTAGTTTAGGACAGGGGGCTCCGGACACCGGGGAGCTGTTTTTT	CASSSLGQGAPDTGELFF	TRBD1	many	TRBJ2-2	TRBV19
TGCAGTGCTAGATTCTCCAAAAGCACAGATACGCAGTATTTT	CSARFSKSTDTQYF	NA	few	TRBJ2-3	TRBV20-1
TGTGCCAGCTCACCAAAGAAAGATACGCAGTATTTT	CASSPKKDTQYF	NA	NA	TRBJ2-3	TRBV18
TGTGCCAGCAGCCAAAAGGCTAGCGGTTCCCCTTACGAGCAGTACTTC	CASSQKASGSPYEQYF	TRBD2	many	TRBJ2-7	TRBV4-2
TGTGCCAGCAGTTACTCCGGCTACTCCTACAATGAGCAGTTCTTC	CASSYSGYSYNEQFF	NA	many	TRBJ2-1	TRBV6-5
TGTGCCAGCAGTTTTACAACGAAAGAGACCCAGTACTTC	CASSFTTKETQYF	NA	few	TRBJ2-5	TRBV12-3/TRBV12-4
TGTGCCAGCAGTTACGGGACAGGAGGCTACACCTTC	CASSYGTGGYTF	TRBD1	NA	TRBJ1-2	TRBV6-6
TGCAGTGCACTCGGTAGCGCCACCTACGAGCAGTACTTC	CSALGSATYEQYF	NA	many	TRBJ2-7	TRBV20-1
TGTGCCACCAGCAGAGACGGTCGGGAAAAACTGTTTTTT	CATSRDGREKLFF	NA	NA	TRBJ1-4	TRBV15
TGTGCCAGCAGTTTAGAAGGACAGGGAGGAAATGAGCAGTTCTTC	CASSLEGQGGNEQFF	TRBD1	many	TRBJ2-1	TRBV12-3/TRBV12-4
TGTGCCAGCAGTGGGAGGTCCAAAAACATTCAGTACTTC	CASSGRSKNIQYF	NA	NA	TRBJ2-4	TRBV27
TGTGCCAGCAGCTTAAGGGGAGATGGCTACACCTTC	CASSLRGDGYTF	NA	many	TRBJ1-2	TRBV7-8
TGCAGTGCTTATTCTAGCGGTGGGGAGACCCAGTACTTC	CSAYSSGGETQYF	TRBD2	many	TRBJ2-5	TRBV20-1
TGTGCCAGCAACACGCGCAGGGCACCGAGCACAGATACGCAGTATTTT	CASNTRRAPSTDTQYF	NA	few	TRBJ2-3	TRBV6-1
TGTGCCAGCAGTGACCAGGGACAGGGGAATTCACCCCTCCACTTT	CASSDQGQGNSPLHF	TRBD1	NA	TRBJ1-6	TRBV2
TGTGCCAGCAGCGCAGGACAGGGGAAAAGCTCTGGGGCCAACGTCCTGACTTTC	CASSAGQGKSSGANVLTF	TRBD1	many	TRBJ2-6	TRBV11-2
TGTGCCAGCAGTTACTCAGGCGGGAGGCACTATGGCTACACCTTC	CASSYSGGRHYGYTF	NA	many	TRBJ1-2	TRBV6-6
TGTGCCAGCAGCCAAGTTAGGACCCCCGGGGAGCTGTTTTTT	CASSQVRTPGELFF	NA	NA	TRBJ2-2	TRBV3-1
TGTGCCAGCAGTGGGCGAGTATCCGGGTCTAACACCGGGGAGCTGTTTTTT	CASSGRVSGSNTGELFF	NA	many	TRBJ2-2	TRBV6-1
TGTGCCAGCAGCCAAGAGCTCTCTAGCGGGAGGGGTGAGCAGTACTTC	CASSQELSSGRGEQYF	TRBD2	many	TRBJ2-7	TRBV4-2
TGTGCCAGCAGCAGGACTGCCTCCTACGAGCAGTACTTC	CASSRTASYEQYF	NA	few	TRBJ2-7	TRBV5-5
TGTGCCAGCAGTACACCGATCAGGGACGGAAACACCATATATTTT	CASSTPIRDGNTIYF	NA	many	TRBJ1-3	TRBV28
TGTGCCAGCAGCCCCGGCGGGGCAGTGAATCAGCCCCAGCATTTT	CASSPGGAVNQPQHF	NA	few	TRBJ1-5	TRBV7-8
TGTGCCAGCAGTCCCGACAGGGGATGGACTGAAGCTTTCTTT	CASSPDRGWTEAFF	TRBD1	many	TRBJ1-1	TRBV12-3/TRBV12-4
TGTGCCAGCAAAGAAACTAGCGGGAGGGCCCACGAGCAGTACTTC	CASKETSGRAHEQYF	TRBD2	many	TRBJ2-7	TRBV2
TGCAGTGCTAGAGACTACAGCAATCAGCCCCAGCATTTT	CSARDYSNQPQHF	NA	NA	TRBJ1-5	TRBV20-1